This T cell receptor (beta chain) was sequenced for a study of blood T cell repertoires in COVID-19 (dated by TCRdb to about 2020). About the investigation overall: Samples from collaborators originated in the United States, Italy and Spain and spanned both the acute and convalescent phases of COVID-19. The prospective study material was composed of cDNA or gDNA derived from T cells, B-cell-depleted T cells, or PBMCs. Deeply sampled blood TCRbeta repertoires from subjects exposed to, actively infected with, or recovered from COVID-19 were included in the dataset. The repertoires were released in a freely available public database intended as a resource for research on the immune response to SARS-CoV-2. Samples were obtained from the ongoing ImmuneRACE study (first 160 participants) and from 1,200 or so subjects provided by 6 global collaborators. Sample metadata almost always included a de-identified subject ID, COVID-19 status, age in years and sex. Where available, HLA class I and class II types were obtained from metadata supplied by the sample provider rather than from assay-based typing.

TCRbeta CDR3 regions were amplified from genomic DNA using the immunoSEQ Assay, a bias-controlled multiplex PCR. Per the source publication's procedure: Nucleated cell counts per sample were estimated from amplification of reference gene primers within the assay. Sequence reads were collapsed and filtered to measure the absolute abundance of every unique TCRbeta CDR3 rearrangement. Productive Simpson clonality was computed per sample as the square root of Simpson's diversity index over productive rearrangements. Here the immuneACCESS table is served through TCRdb, limited to in-frame sequences with V and J called. Missing clones are a known gap in these copies; in checked studies unresolved V genes cover under half, and the rest lacks a known reason. That table furnishes V, J and clone size, whereas the DNA furnished D and trimming. Counted in this sample were around 100,000 clones; around 90% of them appeared once. The ten largest clonotypes hold around 1.9% of the sample.

What the research found in general, with its limitations: The amount of clinical and demographic metadata varied by source and participant and was provided uncurated.

The CDR3 measures 12 amino acids from cysteine to phenylalanine. The read is trimmed to its CDR3 DNA, 36 bases read in frame from base 1. CDR1 and CDR2 (MDHEN, SYDVKM) derive from the germline V gene. V is cut by 2 bases and J by 2 bases, and the space between the germline ends is 3 bases. One collaborating source in Seattle enrolled patients during active infection and followed them longitudinally through the course of disease. Each collaborating institution followed its own protocols to collect whole blood in K2EDTA tubes. For TCRbeta analysis, collaborator samples were shipped as frozen whole blood, as isolated PBMCs, or as DNA extracted from either sample type. As for this clone: What antigen it recognizes has not been identified. No much larger clone is present one base from it, and per-base qualities are unavailable.

The sequencing input was peripheral blood. The receptor chain draws on TRBV28 and TRBJ1-1, with the D gene call left open. This TCR came from a woman aged 45 to 65 with COVID-19, enrolled during active disease. The CDR3 has the sequence CASSLQNTEAFF. The base sequence is TGTGCCAGCAGTTTACAAAACACTGAAGCTTTCTTT. Extended through the reference TRBV28 and TRBJ1-1 proteins, this CDR3 yields the full variable domain: DVKVTQSSRYLVKRTGEKVFLECVQDMDHENMFWYRQDPGLGLRLIYFSYDVKMKEKGDIPEGYSVSREKKERFSLILESASTNQTSMYLCASSLQNTEAFFGQGTRLTVV.